Following are 22 T cell receptor beta chains from one sample sequenced in a study of blood T cell repertoires in COVID-19. TCRdb's copy holds only in-frame clones and misses some; the assay was immunoSEQ multiplex PCR. The data hold some 370,000 clones, with around 89% observed a single time. The sample consisted of peripheral blood. The origin of the receptors is a young man with active or convalescent COVID-19.

This chain connects TRBV7-9 to TRBJ1-1; 10 bases are a match to TRBD1. Germline values: CDR1 SEHNR, CDR2 FQNEAQ (reference sequence). The CDR3 is 14 residues long. With V trimmed by 4 bases and J by 1 base, 0 bases remained unmatched. DNA of the CDR3: TGTGCCAGCAGCTGGGACAGGGGGAACACTGAAGCTTTCTTT. This sequence encodes CASSWDRGNTEAFF.

V gene TRBV5-6 combines with J gene TRBJ2-6, with D possibly matching TRBD1 (6 bases). Looked up from germline, CDR1 is SGHDT and CDR2 is YYEEEE. The length of the CDR3 is 15 residues. The V gene lost 5 bases and the J gene lost 1 base, with 10 bases spanning the gap. CDR3 coding DNA: TGTGCCAGCAGGTTACAGGGTTCTGGGGCCAACGTCCTGACTTTC. Amino acids: CASRLQGSGANVLTF.

The CDR3 DNA reads TGTGCCAGCAGTTTCGACAGCCTCTTGGGCACCGGGGAGCTGTTTTTT. Translation gives CASSFDSLLGTGELFF. The chain carries TRBV6-2 or TRBV6-3 and TRBJ2-2; D is possibly TRBD1 (5 bases). Germline CDR1 MNHEY, CDR2 SVGEGT. The V end was cut by 4 bases, the J end by 4 bases, with 16 bases between. CDR3 size: 16 residues.

The chain carries TRBV2 and TRBJ1-1; TRBD1 is a possible D gene (6 bases). The CDR3 covers 14 residues. Germline-derived CDR1 and CDR2 are SNHLY and FYNNEI. The V gene lost 2 bases and the J gene lost 1 base, with 8 bases spanning the gap. Written as DNA, the CDR3 is TGTGCCAGCAGTGAATCAGGGGCGAACACTGAAGCTTTCTTT. It specifies CASSESGANTEAFF.

This clone was seen a single time. The chain has TRBV6-2 or TRBV6-3 and TRBJ2-3; 7 nucleotides align to TRBD2. V lost 6 bases and J lost 5; bases outside the gene matches: 11. In germline, CDR1 is MNHEY, CDR2 SVGEGT. The CDR3 contains 15 residues. As DNA, the CDR3 is TGTGCCAGCAGCCCACGGGGAGGGGCAGGAGATACGCAGTATTTT. This codes for CASSPRGGAGDTQYF.

CDR3 coding DNA: TGCGCCAGCAGCCAAACTCCGGGACAGTCTAATGAAAAACTGTTTTTT. Its protein product is CASSQTPGQSNEKLFF. The rearrangement links TRBV4-3 to TRBJ1-4, with 7 bases fitting TRBD1. Germline CDR1 reads LGHNA; CDR2 reads YSLEER. The V gene end was trimmed by 2 bases and the J gene end by 3 bases; junction bases not matched to a gene: 6. The CDR3 sequence is 16 residues long.

This rearrangement joins TRBV4-3 to TRBJ1-1, with 9 nucleotides matching TRBD1. Trimming at V came to 3 bases and at J to 5 bases, leaving 4 bases not matched to a gene. Germline CDR1 and CDR2: LGHNA and YSLEER. The CDR3 is 14 amino acids. As DNA, the CDR3 is TGCGCCAGCAGCCAGGACAGGGGATGGACTGAAGCTTTCTTT. It encodes CASSQDRGWTEAFF.

The chain uses TRBV14 and TRBJ2-4, with D unresolved. V was cut by 0 bases and J by 7 bases, with 7 bases left in between. Germline V gene data show CDR1 as SGHDN and CDR2 as FVKESK. This CDR3 has 13 amino acids. CDR3 sequence: CASSQDPQNIQYF. In nucleotides, the CDR3 is TGTGCCAGCAGCCAAGACCCACAGAACATTCAGTACTTC.

The chain employs TRBV11-1 and TRBJ2-7; D gene uncertain. The V end lost 1 base, the J end lost 0 bases, and 7 bases lay between the germline ends. There are 14 residues in the CDR3. The germline CDR1 and CDR2 sequences are SGHAT and FQDESV (reference sequence). The CDR3 loop is CASSLGAVSYEQYF. For the CDR3, the DNA is TGTGCCAGCAGCTTAGGTGCGGTCTCCTACGAGCAGTACTTC.

The chain has TRBV5-4 and TRBJ2-3; a weak D match, TRBD2 (5 bases). Trimming removed 1 base from V and 5 bases from J, with 11 bases in between. CDR1 SGHNT and CDR2 YYREEE come from the germline V gene (reference sequence). The CDR3 spans 14 residues. DNA for the CDR3: TGTGCCAGCAGCTTGTTCGGGGTAGAAGATACGCAGTATTTT. It codes for CASSLFGVEDTQYF.

The rearrangement uses TRBV11-3 and TRBJ2-5; unclear D gene. The CDR3 length is 13 residues. With 5 bases removed from V and 7 bases from J, the gap between germline ends came to 14 bases. Germline CDR1 is SGHNT and CDR2 is YENEEA. The CDR3 nucleotides read TGTGCCAGCAGCGCGGATGTAGAAGGGACCCAGTACTTC. Translating gives CASSADVEGTQYF.

The chain recombines TRBV27 with TRBJ1-2; 9 nucleotides line up with TRBD1. The CDR3 is made up of 13 amino acids. Trimming took 3 bases from V and 7 from J; bases not matched to a gene: 3. Germline loops: CDR1 MNHEY, CDR2 SMNVEV (reference sequence). The CDR3 region is CASSFGQGSGYTF. CDR3 in DNA: TGTGCCAGCAGTTTCGGACAGGGGTCTGGCTACACCTTC.

Only one count was recorded for this clone. The chain couples TRBV11-2 to TRBJ1-1; a possible D gene is TRBD1 (5 bases). Trimming took 3 bases from V and 10 from J, leaving 18 bases between them. This CDR3 is built from 14 residues. CDR1 and CDR2 from the germline V gene are SGHAT and FQNNGV. The DNA for the CDR3 is TGTGCCAGCAGCTTCCCTAGGGAGGGGATTCTAGCTTTCTTT. Encoded protein: CASSFPREGILAFF.

The V gene is TRBV29-1, the J gene TRBJ2-7; perhaps TRBD1 as D (6 bases). Trimming stripped 6 bases from V and 6 bases from J, with 15 bases between. The CDR3 has 12 amino acids. CDR1 and CDR2 from the germline V gene are SQVTM and ANQGSEA. CDR3 in amino acids: CSVDEGGGEQYF. Written as DNA, the CDR3 is TGCAGCGTCGACGAAGGGGGTGGCGAGCAGTACTTC.

The chain links TRBV6-5 to TRBJ1-5, with a possible D match to TRBD1 (5 bases). The V gene lost 2 bases and the J gene lost 4 bases, with 9 bases spanning the gap. The CDR3 loop spans 14 amino acids. The germline V gene encodes CDR1 MNHEY and CDR2 SVGAGI. The CDR3 nucleotides are TGTGCCAGCAGTTACGTCGGGGGGAATCAGCCCCAGCATTTT. Encoded protein: CASSYVGGNQPQHF.

This sequence joins TRBV10-3 and TRBJ1-5, with D possibly TRBD1 on 6 matching bases. With 2 bases removed from V and 2 bases from J, the gap between germline ends came to 13 bases. Germline loops: CDR1 ENHRY, CDR2 SYGVKD. The CDR3 length is 16 residues. The CDR3 protein is CAISEGLGGGNQPQHF. For the CDR3, the DNA is TGTGCCATCAGTGAGGGCTTAGGGGGAGGCAATCAGCCCCAGCATTTT.

The chain couples TRBV7-7 to TRBJ2-5, with 9 bases that match TRBD2. Germline lookup yields CDR1 SSHAT and CDR2 FNYEAQ (reference sequence). The CDR3 loop spans 17 amino acids. Unmatched junction bases numbered 13, after V lost 1 base and J lost 7 bases. The CDR3 loop is CASSLGGGSGGEGTQYF. In DNA form, the CDR3 reads TGTGCCAGCAGCTTAGGCGGCGGTAGCGGGGGAGAGGGGACCCAGTACTTC. The full variable domain, in which reference TRBV7-7 and TRBJ2-5 provide the parts outside the CDR3, is GAGVSQSPRYKVTKRGQDVTLRCDPISSHATLYWYQQALGQGPEFLTYFNYEAQPDKSGLPSDRFSAERPEGSISTLTIQRTEQRDSAMYRCASSLGGGSGGEGTQYFGPGTRLLVL.

This chain connects TRBV7-3 to TRBJ2-1, with a possible D match to TRBD2 (7 bases). V was clipped by 3 bases and J by 5 bases, with 11 bases between them. Germline V lookup: CDR1 SGHTA, CDR2 FQGTGA. CDR3 size: 14 residues. DNA of the CDR3: TGTGCCAGCAGCTTCTTAGGGGGGGACAATGAGCAGTTCTTC. Translation gives CASSFLGGDNEQFF. The complete variable domain, with remaining parts taken from reference TRBV7-3 and TRBJ2-1, reads GAGVSQTPSNKVTEKGKYVELRCDPISGHTALYWYRQSLGQGPEFLIYFQGTGAADDSGLPNDRFFAVRPEGSVSTLKIQRTERGDSAVYLCASSFLGGDNEQFFGPGTRLTVL.

The chain recombines TRBV5-1 with TRBJ2-7; TRBD1 agrees at 7 bases. V trimming: 6 bases; J trimming: 3 bases; junction bases outside the gene matches: 6. There are 13 residues in the CDR3. Germline values: CDR1 SGHRS, CDR2 YFSETQ. CDR3 DNA sequence: TGCGCCAGCACCTCGACAGGGAACTACGAGCAGTACTTC. Its translation is CASTSTGNYEQYF.

In its sample, this clone was seen once. The chain combines TRBV27 with TRBJ1-2; a weak D match, TRBD1 (5 bases). The CDR3 loop spans 15 amino acids. V lost 4 bases and J lost 7, with 19 bases in between. Germline loops: CDR1 MNHEY, CDR2 SMNVEV (reference sequence). In DNA form, the CDR3 reads TGTGCCAGCAGTTCTTCAGGGACGGGAGGGACTGGCTACACCTTC. Encoded protein: CASSSSGTGGTGYTF.

This rearrangement joins TRBV5-6 to TRBJ1-6; possible D gene TRBD1, 5 bases. This CDR3 comprises 17 residues. The germline V gene encodes CDR1 SGHDT and CDR2 YYEEEE. With 0 bases removed from V and 0 bases from J, the gap between germline ends came to 10 bases. CDR3 amino acids: CASSLEQGNSYNSPLHF. The CDR3 nucleotides read TGTGCCAGCAGCTTGGAGCAGGGAAACTCCTATAATTCACCCCTCCACTTT. The full variable domain, its missing parts supplied by reference TRBV5-6 and TRBJ1-6, is DAGVTQSPTHLIKTRGQQVTLRCSPKSGHDTVSWYQQALGQGPQFIFQYYEEEERQRGNFPDRFSGHQFPNYSSELNVNALLLGDSALYLCASSLEQGNSYNSPLHFGNGTRLTVT.

This clone was found a few times. The chain recombines TRBV18 with TRBJ1-1; tentative D call: TRBD1 (6 bases). V dropped 4 bases and J dropped 5 bases, with 17 bases sitting between them. The CDR3 is made up of 15 amino acids. Germline V lookup: CDR1 KGHSH, CDR2 LQKENI. CDR3 sequence: CASSRLAGAGTEAFF. Written as DNA, the CDR3 is TGTGCCAGCTCACGCCTAGCGGGGGCAGGGACTGAAGCTTTCTTT.